The 2 T cell receptor beta chains reported below all come from one sample, sequenced in a study of cytomegalovirus exposure and HLA in healthy donors. PCR amplification relied on 60 Vbeta primers (plus 13 Jbeta primers). The protocol was immunoSEQ multiplex PCR, while the TCRdb copy is restricted to in-frame clones and leaves out a portion. This table has under 200,000 clones, 65% to 90% appearing once. The sequenced material came from PBMCs. All receptors derive from a human donor in good health.

The chain joins TRBV7-2 to TRBJ2-7; possibly TRBD1 for D (6 bases). Looked up from germline, CDR1 is SGHTA and CDR2 is FQGNSA. Deletions cut 5 bases from V and 3 bases from J, with 20 bases between. The CDR3 spans 16 residues. CDR3 sequence (DNA): TGTGCCAGCAGCGATTTCCCACAGGGTCGGATCTACGAGCAGTACTTC. As protein: CASSDFPQGRIYEQYF.

The V and J genes are TRBV14 and TRBJ1-1; 7 bases are shared with TRBD1. V was clipped by 4 bases and J by 5 bases; unmatched bases: 13. The V gene's germline CDR1 is SGHDN and CDR2 FVKESK. The CDR3 consists of 16 residues. The CDR3 is CASSRWTGPEWTEAFF. CDR3 in DNA: TGTGCCAGCAGCCGATGGACAGGCCCCGAATGGACTGAAGCTTTCTTT.